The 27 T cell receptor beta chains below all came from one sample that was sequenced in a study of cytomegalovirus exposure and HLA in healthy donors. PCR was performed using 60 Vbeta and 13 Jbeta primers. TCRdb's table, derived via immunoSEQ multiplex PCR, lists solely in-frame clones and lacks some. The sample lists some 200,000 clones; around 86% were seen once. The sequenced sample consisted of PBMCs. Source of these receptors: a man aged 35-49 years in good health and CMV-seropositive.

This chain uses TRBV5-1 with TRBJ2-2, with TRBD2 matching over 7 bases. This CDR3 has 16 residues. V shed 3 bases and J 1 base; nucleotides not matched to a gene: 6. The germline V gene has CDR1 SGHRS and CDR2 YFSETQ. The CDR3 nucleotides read TGCGCCAGCAGCTCGCCTCGGGGGGAGAACACCGGGGAGCTGTTTTTT. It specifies CASSSPRGENTGELFF.

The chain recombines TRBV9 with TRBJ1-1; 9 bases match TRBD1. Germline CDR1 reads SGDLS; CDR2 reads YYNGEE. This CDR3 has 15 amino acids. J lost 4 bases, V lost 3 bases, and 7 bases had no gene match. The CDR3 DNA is TGTGCCAGCAGCGGGGGACAGGGTATTTTCACTGAAGCTTTCTTT. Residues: CASSGGQGIFTEAFF. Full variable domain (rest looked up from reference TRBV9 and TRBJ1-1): DSGVTQTPKHLITATGQRVTLRCSPRSGDLSVYWYQQSLDQGLQFLIQYYNGEERAKGNILERFSAQQFPDLHSELNLSSLELGDSALYFCASSGGQGIFTEAFFGQGTRLTVV.

This CDR3 is CASKAGQGFYEQYF. CDR3 sequence (DNA): TGTGCCAGCAAAGCGGGACAGGGGTTCTACGAGCAGTACTTC. This chain links TRBV6-5 with TRBJ2-5; 10 bases are shared with TRBD1. The J call may be mistaken, given a closer DNA end match to TRBJ2-7. Germline CDR1 MNHEY, CDR2 SVGAGI. The CDR3 sequence is 14 residues long.

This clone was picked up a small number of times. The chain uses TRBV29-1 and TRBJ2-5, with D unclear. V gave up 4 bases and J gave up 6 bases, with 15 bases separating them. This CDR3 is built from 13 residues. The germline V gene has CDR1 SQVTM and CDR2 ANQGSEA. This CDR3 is CSVVPGLVKTQYF. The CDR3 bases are TGCAGCGTTGTTCCAGGTTTAGTAAAGACCCAGTACTTC.

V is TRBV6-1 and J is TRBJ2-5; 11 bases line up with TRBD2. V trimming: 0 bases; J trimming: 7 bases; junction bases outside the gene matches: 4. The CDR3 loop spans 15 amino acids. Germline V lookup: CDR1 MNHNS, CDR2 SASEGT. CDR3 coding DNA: TGTGCCAGCAGTGAAGCTAGCGGGGGGGCCGGGACCCAGTACTTC. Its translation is CASSEASGGAGTQYF.

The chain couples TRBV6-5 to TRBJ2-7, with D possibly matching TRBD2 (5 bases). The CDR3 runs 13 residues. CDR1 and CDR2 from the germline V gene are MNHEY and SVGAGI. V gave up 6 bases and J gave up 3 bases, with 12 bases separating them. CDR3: CASREAVIYEQYF. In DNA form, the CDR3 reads TGTGCCAGCAGGGAGGCAGTAATCTACGAGCAGTACTTC.

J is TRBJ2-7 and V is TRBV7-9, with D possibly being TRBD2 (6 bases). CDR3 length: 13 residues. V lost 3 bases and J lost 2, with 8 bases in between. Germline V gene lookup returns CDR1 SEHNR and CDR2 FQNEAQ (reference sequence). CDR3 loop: CASSFSSAYEQYF. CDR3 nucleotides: TGTGCCAGCAGCTTCTCTAGCGCCTACGAGCAGTACTTC.

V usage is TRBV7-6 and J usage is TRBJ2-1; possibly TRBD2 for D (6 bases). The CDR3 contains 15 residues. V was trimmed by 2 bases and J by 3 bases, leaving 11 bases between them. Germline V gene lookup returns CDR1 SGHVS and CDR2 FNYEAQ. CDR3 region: CASSLYGDFYNEQFF. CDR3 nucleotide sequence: TGTGCCAGCAGCTTATACGGGGACTTCTACAATGAGCAGTTCTTC.

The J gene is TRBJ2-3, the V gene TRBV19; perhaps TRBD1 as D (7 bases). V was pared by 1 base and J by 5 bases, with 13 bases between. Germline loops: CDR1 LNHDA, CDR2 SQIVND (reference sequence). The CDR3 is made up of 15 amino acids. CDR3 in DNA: TGTGCCAGTAGTATAGCACAGGGGAGGCGAGATACGCAGTATTTT. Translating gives CASSIAQGRRDTQYF.

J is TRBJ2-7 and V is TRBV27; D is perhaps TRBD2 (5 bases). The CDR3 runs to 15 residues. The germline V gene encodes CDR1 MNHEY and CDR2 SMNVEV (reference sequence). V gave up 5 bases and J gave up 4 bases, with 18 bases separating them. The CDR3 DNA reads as TGTGCCAGCAGTCGCGGACGGACTGTCAATTACGAGCAGTACTTC. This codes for CASSRGRTVNYEQYF.

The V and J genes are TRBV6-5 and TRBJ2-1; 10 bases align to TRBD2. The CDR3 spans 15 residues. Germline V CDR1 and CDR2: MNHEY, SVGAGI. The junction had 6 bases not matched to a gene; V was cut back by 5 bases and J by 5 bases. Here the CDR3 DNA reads TGTGCCAGCAGTACGCCAAGCGGGGGGGACAATGAGCAGTTCTTC. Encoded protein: CASSTPSGGDNEQFF.

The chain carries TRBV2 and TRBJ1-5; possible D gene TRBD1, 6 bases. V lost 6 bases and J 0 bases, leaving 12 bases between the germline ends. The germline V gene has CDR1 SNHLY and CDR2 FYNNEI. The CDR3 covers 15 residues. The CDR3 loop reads CASSRGAYSNQPQHF. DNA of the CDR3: TGTGCCAGCAGCAGGGGAGCCTATAGCAATCAGCCCCAGCATTTT.

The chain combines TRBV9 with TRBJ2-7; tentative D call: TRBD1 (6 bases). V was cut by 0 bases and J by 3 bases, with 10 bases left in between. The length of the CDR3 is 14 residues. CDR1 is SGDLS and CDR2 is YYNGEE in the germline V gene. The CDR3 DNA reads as TGTGCCAGCAGCGTAGAGGCCAGGGGCTACGAGCAGTACTTC. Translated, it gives CASSVEARGYEQYF.

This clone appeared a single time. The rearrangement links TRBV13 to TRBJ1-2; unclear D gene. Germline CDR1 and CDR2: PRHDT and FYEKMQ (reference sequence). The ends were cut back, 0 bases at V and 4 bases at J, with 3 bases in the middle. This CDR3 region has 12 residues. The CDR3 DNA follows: TGTGCCAGCAGCTTAGGCGGCTATGGCTACACCTTC. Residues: CASSLGGYGYTF.

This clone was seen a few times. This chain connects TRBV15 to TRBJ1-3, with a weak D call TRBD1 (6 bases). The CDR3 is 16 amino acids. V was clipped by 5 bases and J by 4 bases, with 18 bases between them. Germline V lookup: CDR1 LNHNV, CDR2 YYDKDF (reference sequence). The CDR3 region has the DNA TGTGCCACCAGCCCCAACAGGGCTGGCGCGGGAAACACCATATATTTT. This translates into CATSPNRAGAGNTIYF.

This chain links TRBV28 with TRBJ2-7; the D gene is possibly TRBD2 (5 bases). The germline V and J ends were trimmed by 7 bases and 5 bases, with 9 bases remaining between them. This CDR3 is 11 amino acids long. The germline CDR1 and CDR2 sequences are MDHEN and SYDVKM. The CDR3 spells CASNSADEQYF. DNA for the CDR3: TGTGCCAGCAATTCAGCGGACGAGCAGTACTTC.

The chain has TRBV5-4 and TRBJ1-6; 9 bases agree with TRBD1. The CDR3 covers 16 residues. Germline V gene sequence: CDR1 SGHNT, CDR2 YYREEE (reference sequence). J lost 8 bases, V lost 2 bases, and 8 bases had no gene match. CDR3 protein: CASSFAPGQGYSPLHF. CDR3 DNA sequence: TGTGCCAGCAGCTTCGCGCCGGGACAGGGATATTCACCCCTCCACTTT.

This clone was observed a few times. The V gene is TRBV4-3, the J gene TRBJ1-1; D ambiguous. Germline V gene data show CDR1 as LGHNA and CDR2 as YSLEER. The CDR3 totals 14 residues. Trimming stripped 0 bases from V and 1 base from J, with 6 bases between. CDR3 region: CASSQDGQNTEAFF. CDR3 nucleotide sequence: TGCGCCAGCAGCCAAGATGGCCAGAACACTGAAGCTTTCTTT.

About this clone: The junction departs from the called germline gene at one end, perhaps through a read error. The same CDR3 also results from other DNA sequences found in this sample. In DNA, the CDR3 is TGTGCCAGCAGTTTATTAGACAGGACATCTGAAGCCTTCTTT. The encoded protein is CASSLLDRTSEAFF. V gene TRBV28 combines with J gene TRBJ1-1, with a weak D call TRBD1 (6 bases). The CDR3 extends over 14 amino acids. Germline V lookup: CDR1 MDHEN, CDR2 SYDVKM.

Written as DNA, the CDR3 is TGTGCCAGCAGCGTATTCAACGGGTATGAGCAGTTCTTC. Protein sequence: CASSVFNGYEQFF. The rearrangement uses TRBV9 and TRBJ2-1; the D is unclear. The CDR3 has 13 amino acids. Germline loops: CDR1 SGDLS, CDR2 YYNGEE. V was trimmed by 1 base and J by 8 bases, leaving 10 bases between them.

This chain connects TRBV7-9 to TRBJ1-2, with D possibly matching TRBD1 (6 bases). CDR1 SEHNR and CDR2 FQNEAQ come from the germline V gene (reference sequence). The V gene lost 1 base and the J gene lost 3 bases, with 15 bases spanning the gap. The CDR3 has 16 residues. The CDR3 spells CASSLGGQGDHYGYTF. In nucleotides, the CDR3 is TGTGCCAGCAGCTTAGGGGGGCAGGGTGATCACTATGGCTACACCTTC. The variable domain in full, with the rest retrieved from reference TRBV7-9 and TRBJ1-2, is DTGVSQNPRHKITKRGQNVTFRCDPISEHNRLYWYRQTLGQGPEFLTYFQNEAQLEKSRLLSDRFSAERPKGSFSTLEIQRTEQGDSAMYLCASSLGGQGDHYGYTFGSGTRLTVV.

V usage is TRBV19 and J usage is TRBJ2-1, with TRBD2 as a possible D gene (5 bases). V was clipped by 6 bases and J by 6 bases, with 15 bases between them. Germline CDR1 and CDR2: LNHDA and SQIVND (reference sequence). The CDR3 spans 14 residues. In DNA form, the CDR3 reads TGTGCCAGTAGCTCGGTACTCGCGGGCAATGAGCAGTTCTTC. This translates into CASSSVLAGNEQFF.

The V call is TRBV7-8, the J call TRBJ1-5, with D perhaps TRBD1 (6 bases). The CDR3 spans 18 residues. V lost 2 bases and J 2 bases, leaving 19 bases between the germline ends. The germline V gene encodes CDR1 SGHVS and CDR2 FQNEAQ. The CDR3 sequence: CASSLRRGNRYGNQPQHF. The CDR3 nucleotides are TGTGCCAGCAGCTTACGAAGGGGGAACAGGTACGGCAATCAGCCCCAGCATTTT.

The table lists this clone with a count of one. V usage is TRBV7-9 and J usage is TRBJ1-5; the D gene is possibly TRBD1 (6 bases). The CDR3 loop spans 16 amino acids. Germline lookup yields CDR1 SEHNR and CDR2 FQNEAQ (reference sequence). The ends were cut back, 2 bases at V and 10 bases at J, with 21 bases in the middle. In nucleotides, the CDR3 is TGTGCCAGCAGCTTATCCAACCGGGGCGGGGGCACCCCCCAGCATTTT. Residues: CASSLSNRGGGTPQHF.

For the CDR3, the DNA is TGTGCCAGCAGTGAATTGGGAGAGACGCAGTATTTT. This gives the protein CASSELGETQYF. The V call is TRBV25-1, the J call TRBJ2-3; D may be TRBD2 (5 bases). CDR3 length equals 12 residues. Germline V gives CDR1 MGHDK, CDR2 SYGVNS. V lost 1 base to trimming and J lost 9 bases, with 8 bases between them.

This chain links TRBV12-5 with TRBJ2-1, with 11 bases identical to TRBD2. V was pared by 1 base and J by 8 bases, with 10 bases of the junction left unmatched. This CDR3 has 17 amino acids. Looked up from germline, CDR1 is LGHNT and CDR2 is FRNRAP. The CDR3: CASGLGSSGGPPHEQFF. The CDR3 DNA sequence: TGTGCTAGTGGTTTGGGATCTAGCGGGGGGCCCCCCCATGAGCAGTTCTTC.

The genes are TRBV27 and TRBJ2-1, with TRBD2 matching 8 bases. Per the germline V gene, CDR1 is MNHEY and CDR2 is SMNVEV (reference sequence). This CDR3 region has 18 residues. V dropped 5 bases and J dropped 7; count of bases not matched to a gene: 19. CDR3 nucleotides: TGTGCCAGCAGTCGAATGATTTTCGACGGGGGGGCGAGAAATGAGCAGTTCTTC. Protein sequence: CASSRMIFDGGARNEQFF.